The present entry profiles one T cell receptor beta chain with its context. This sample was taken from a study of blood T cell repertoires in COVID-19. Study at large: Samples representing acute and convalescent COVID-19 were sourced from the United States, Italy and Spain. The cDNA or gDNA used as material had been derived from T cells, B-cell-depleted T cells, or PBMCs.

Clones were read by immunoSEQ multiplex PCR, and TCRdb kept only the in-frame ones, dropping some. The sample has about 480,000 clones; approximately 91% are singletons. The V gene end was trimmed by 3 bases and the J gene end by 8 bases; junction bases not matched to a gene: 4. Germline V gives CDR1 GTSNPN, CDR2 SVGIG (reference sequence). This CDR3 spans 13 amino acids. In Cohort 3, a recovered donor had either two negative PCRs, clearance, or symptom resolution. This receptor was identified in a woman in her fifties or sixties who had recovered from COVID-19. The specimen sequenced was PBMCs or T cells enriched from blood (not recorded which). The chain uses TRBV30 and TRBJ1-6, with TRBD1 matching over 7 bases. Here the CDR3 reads CAWRGDSYSPLHF. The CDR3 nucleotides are TGTGCCTGGAGGGGGGACAGTTATTCACCCCTCCACTTT.